Presented here are 10 T cell receptor beta chains from one specimen sequenced in a study of blood T cell repertoires in COVID-19. This table comes from immunoSEQ multiplex PCR, and its TCRdb copy is limited to in-frame clones, with some not included. The data hold some 70,000 clones, with around 88% observed a single time. Material: peripheral blood. The receptor source for this set is a woman in her sixties or seventies with acute or convalescent COVID-19.

The chain couples TRBV18 to TRBJ1-5; D perhaps matches TRBD1 (6 bases). The germline V and J ends were trimmed by 2 bases and 4 bases, with 9 bases remaining between them. Germline V gene sequence: CDR1 KGHSH, CDR2 LQKENI. The CDR3 has 14 residues. CDR3 region: CASSPTDRNQPQHF. The CDR3 DNA sequence: TGTGCCAGCTCACCAACGGACAGAAATCAGCCCCAGCATTTT.

V is TRBV6-5 and J is TRBJ2-2; perhaps TRBD2 as D (5 bases). CDR1 is MNHEY, CDR2 SVGAGI, per germline. Trimming left V 2 bases short and J 10 bases short, with 14 bases between. The CDR3 has 14 amino acids. CDR3 protein: CASSYGTGFEELFF. The DNA for the CDR3 is TGTGCCAGCAGTTACGGCACGGGGTTCGAGGAGCTGTTTTTT.

The chain uses TRBV4-3 and TRBJ2-7; TRBD2 matches 10 bases. Losses at the gene ends were 1 base for V and 4 bases for J; bases not matched to a gene: 4. The CDR3 sequence is 15 residues long. Per germline, CDR1 LGHNA and CDR2 YSLEER. CDR3 sequence: CASSQAASGSYEQYF. In DNA form, the CDR3 reads TGCGCCAGCAGCCAAGCCGCTAGCGGGAGTTACGAGCAGTACTTC.

The gene calls are TRBV2 and TRBJ1-5; 7 bases map to TRBD1. This CDR3 has 13 amino acids. Germline lookup yields CDR1 SNHLY and CDR2 FYNNEI. After removal of 8 bases from V and 7 bases from J, the junction contained 8 bases not matched to a gene. The CDR3 loop is CASGDRAGQPQHF. CDR3 sequence (DNA): TGTGCCAGCGGAGACAGGGCAGGCCAGCCCCAGCATTTT.

This chain uses TRBV11-2 with TRBJ2-7, with 9 bases aligning to TRBD1. CDR1 and CDR2 (germline): SGHAT, FQNNGV. Germline trimming cut 5 bases from V and 3 bases from J; bases unmatched to any gene: 8. The CDR3 spans 15 residues. As DNA, the CDR3 is TGTGCCAGCAGCCTTACAGGGGGCAAAGGCTACGAGCAGTACTTC. This encodes CASSLTGGKGYEQYF.

The chain combines TRBV7-3 with TRBJ2-3; D might be TRBD2 (6 bases). The CDR3 loop spans 16 amino acids. Per the germline V gene, CDR1 is SGHTA and CDR2 is FQGTGA. Trimming removed 5 bases at V and 4 bases at J, with 19 bases between. In DNA form, the CDR3 reads TGTGCCAGCAGCCCCACCGGGGGAGTTGGAGCAGATACGCAGTATTTT. This translates into CASSPTGGVGADTQYF.

The V gene is TRBV5-4, the J gene TRBJ2-7, with 9 bases lining up with TRBD2. With V trimmed by 3 bases and J by 5 bases, 12 bases remained unmatched. The CDR3 loop spans 16 amino acids. Germline V gives CDR1 SGHNT, CDR2 YYREEE (reference sequence). The CDR3 DNA sequence: TGTGCCAGCAGCTCGCGACTAGCGGCAAGGGTAGACGAGCAGTACTTC. Protein sequence: CASSSRLAARVDEQYF.

This clone has only one observation. The rearrangement joins TRBV6-5 to TRBJ1-6; D ambiguous. CDR3 length: 13 residues. V lost 4 bases and J 7 bases, leaving 8 bases between the germline ends. Germline-derived CDR1 and CDR2 are MNHEY and SVGAGI. The CDR3 DNA sequence: TGTGCCAGCAGTTCCCTTCAGAATTCACCCCTCCACTTT. This translates into CASSSLQNSPLHF.

This rearrangement joins TRBV5-1 to TRBJ2-7, with TRBD2 matching 11 bases. Germline lookup yields CDR1 SGHRS and CDR2 YFSETQ. V gave up 0 bases and J gave up 8 bases; unmatched junction bases: 7. The CDR3 spans 15 residues. The CDR3, as DNA: TGCGCCAGCAGCTTGGGCCGACTAGCGGGAAGTAAGCAGTACTTC. This gives the protein CASSLGRLAGSKQYF.

V is TRBV10-3 and J is TRBJ2-1; no firm D call. The V and J ends lost 6 bases and 0 bases respectively, with 12 bases between them. CDR3 length: 15 amino acids. Germline V gene data show CDR1 as ENHRY and CDR2 as SYGVKD. The CDR3 coding sequence is TGTGCCATCAGGTCAAGTACTCCCTCCTACAATGAGCAGTTCTTC. The encoded protein is CAIRSSTPSYNEQFF.